This T cell receptor beta chain emerged from a study of identical twins. Study observations and caveats: Sequences that were beta out-of-frame showed weaker excess twin sharing.

From the 5' RACE reads, TCRdb called clonotypes with MiXCR, one entry per CDR3 protein. The repertoire holds approximately 1.8 million distinct CDR3 sequences, with less than 40% as singletons. Germline assignment: CDR1 SGHAT and CDR2 FQNNGV. V shed 5 bases and J 8 bases; nucleotides not matched to a gene: 13. The CDR3 loop spans 16 amino acids. Concerning this clonotype itself: The antigen is unknown.

The chain uses TRBV11-2 and TRBJ2-1, with 9 nucleotides matching TRBD2. The TCR sequence derives from a newborn girl in good health. Sequences were obtained from cord blood. This CDR3 reads CASSRRVAGAYDEQFF. CDR3 nucleotide sequence: TGTGCCAGCAGCCGCCGGGTAGCGGGGGCATACGATGAGCAGTTCTTC.